The T cell receptor beta chain under discussion was sequenced for a study of cytomegalovirus exposure and HLA in healthy donors. At the level of the study: An earlier analysis found under 130 million unique TCR beta sequences from about 190 million T cells. Study-wide points: Sequences of the TCR beta chain were said to predict the HLA-A and HLA-B alleles of most subjects accurately. Rare sequences made up most TCRs, while some public TCRs were found in many donors. As confirmed in vitro, three CMV-associated chains were specific for CMV antigens.

Note on this clone: The antigen is not known.

The CDR3 is 15 amino acids. Looked up from germline, CDR1 is SGHDT and CDR2 is YYEEEE. V lost 2 bases, J lost 4 bases, and 15 bases lay in between. The PCR had 60 Vbeta and 13 Jbeta primers. The repertoire was sequenced with immunoSEQ multiplex PCR; TCRdb's copy has only in-frame clones and lacks some. This sample carries roughly 120,000 clones, around two thirds of them seen once, and the ten largest clones take around 4.8%. The V gene is TRBV5-6, the J gene TRBJ2-5, with D possibly being TRBD2 (6 bases). Sequenced material: PBMCs. The receptor comes from a man aged 55 to 70 in good health and CMV-seropositive. As DNA, the CDR3 is TGTGCCAGCAGCTTAAGGGAGCTGGGGGGAGAGACCCAGTACTTC. Translation: CASSLRELGGETQYF.